This T cell receptor (beta chain) is from a study of graft-versus-host responses after intestinal transplantation. Study summary: Every transplant recipient was induced with anti-thymocyte globulin, then maintained on tacrolimus and steroids for two to four years.

The germline V gene has CDR1 SEHNR and CDR2 FQNEAQ (reference sequence). The V and J ends lost 5 bases and 5 bases respectively, with 12 bases between them. The CDR3 length is 13 residues. Clones were read by immunoSEQ multiplex PCR, and TCRdb kept only the in-frame ones, dropping some. Of tens of thousands of clones in the sample, around 93% were seen once. A word on this clone: Its antigen is not identified.

The study's findings and limits: Some GvH clones were seen earlier in gut or blood, suggesting intestinal origin.

The TCR originated in a human donor who was the organ donor for an intestinal transplant. V gene TRBV7-9 combines with J gene TRBJ2-5; no clear D. The sequencing used unstimulated CD8+ T cells sorted from spleen or lymph node cells, collected before transplant. The CDR3 sequence: CASSRGFTETQYF. In DNA, the CDR3 is TGTGCCAGCAGCAGAGGTTTCACCGAGACCCAGTACTTC.